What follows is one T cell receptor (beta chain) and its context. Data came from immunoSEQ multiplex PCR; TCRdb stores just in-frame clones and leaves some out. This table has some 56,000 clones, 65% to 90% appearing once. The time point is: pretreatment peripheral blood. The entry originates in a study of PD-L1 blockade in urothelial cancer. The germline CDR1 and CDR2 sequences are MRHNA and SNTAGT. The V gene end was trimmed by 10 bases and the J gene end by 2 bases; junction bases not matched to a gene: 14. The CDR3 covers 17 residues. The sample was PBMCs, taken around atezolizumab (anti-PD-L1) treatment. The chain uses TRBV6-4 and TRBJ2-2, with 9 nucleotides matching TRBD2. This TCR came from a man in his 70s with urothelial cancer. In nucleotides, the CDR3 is TGTGCCACCTACGGGACACTAGCGGGTCCTAACACCGGGGAGCTGTTTTTT. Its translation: CATYGTLAGPNTGELFF.